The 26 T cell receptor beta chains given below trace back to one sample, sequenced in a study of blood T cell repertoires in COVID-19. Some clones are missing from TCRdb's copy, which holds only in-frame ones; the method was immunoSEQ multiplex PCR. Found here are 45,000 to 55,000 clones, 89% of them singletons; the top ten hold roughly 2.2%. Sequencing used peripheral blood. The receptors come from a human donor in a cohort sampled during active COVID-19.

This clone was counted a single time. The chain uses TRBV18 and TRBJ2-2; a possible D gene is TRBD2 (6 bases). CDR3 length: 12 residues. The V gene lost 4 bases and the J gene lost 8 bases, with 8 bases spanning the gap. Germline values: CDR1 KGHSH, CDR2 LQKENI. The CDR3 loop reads CASSRLAGELFF. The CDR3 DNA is TGTGCCAGCTCACGTCTAGCGGGGGAGCTGTTTTTT.

CDR3 loop: CAWSAGTGDFEAFF. CDR3 DNA sequence: TGTGCCTGGAGTGCCGGGACAGGGGATTTTGAAGCTTTCTTT. The chain uses TRBV30 and TRBJ1-1; 10 bases fit TRBD1. Germline CDR1 reads GTSNPN; CDR2 reads SVGIG (reference sequence). J gave up 7 bases and V 1 base, and 6 bases lay outside the gene matches. This CDR3 has 14 amino acids.

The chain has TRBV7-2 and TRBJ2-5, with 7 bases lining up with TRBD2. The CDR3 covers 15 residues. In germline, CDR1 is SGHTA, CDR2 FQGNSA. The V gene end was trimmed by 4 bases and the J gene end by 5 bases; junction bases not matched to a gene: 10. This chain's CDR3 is CASSSFGGGVETQYF. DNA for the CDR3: TGTGCCAGCAGCTCTTTCGGCGGGGGAGTGGAGACCCAGTACTTC.

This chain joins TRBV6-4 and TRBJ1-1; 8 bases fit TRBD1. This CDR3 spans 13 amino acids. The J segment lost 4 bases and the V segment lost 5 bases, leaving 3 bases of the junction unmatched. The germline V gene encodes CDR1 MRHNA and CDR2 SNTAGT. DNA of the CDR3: TGTGCCAGCAGTAAGGGGACAGGCACTGAAGCTTTCTTT. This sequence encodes CASSKGTGTEAFF.

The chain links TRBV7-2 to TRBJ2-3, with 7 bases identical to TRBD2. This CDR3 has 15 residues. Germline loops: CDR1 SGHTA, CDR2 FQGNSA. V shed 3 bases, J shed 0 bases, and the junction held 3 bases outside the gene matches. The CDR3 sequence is CASSFGGSSTDTQYF. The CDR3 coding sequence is TGTGCCAGCAGCTTCGGGGGGTCTAGCACAGATACGCAGTATTTT. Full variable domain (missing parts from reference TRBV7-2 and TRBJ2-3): GAGVSQSPSNKVTEKGKDVELRCDPISGHTALYWYRQSLGQGLEFLIYFQGNSAPDKSGLPSDRFSAERTGGSVSTLTIQRTQQEDSAVYLCASSFGGSSTDTQYFGPGTRLTVL.

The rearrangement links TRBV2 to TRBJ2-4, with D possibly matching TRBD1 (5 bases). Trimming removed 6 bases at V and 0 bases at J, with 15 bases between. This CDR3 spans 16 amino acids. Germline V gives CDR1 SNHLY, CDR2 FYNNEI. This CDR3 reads CASRIDSLVAKNIQYF. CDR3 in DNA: TGTGCCAGCAGGATCGACAGTTTAGTAGCCAAAAACATTCAGTACTTC.

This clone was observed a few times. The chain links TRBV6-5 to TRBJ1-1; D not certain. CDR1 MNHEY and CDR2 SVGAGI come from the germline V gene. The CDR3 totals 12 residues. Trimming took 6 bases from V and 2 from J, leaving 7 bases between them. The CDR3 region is CASRFRNTEAFF. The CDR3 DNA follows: TGTGCCAGCAGATTCAGAAACACTGAAGCTTTCTTT.

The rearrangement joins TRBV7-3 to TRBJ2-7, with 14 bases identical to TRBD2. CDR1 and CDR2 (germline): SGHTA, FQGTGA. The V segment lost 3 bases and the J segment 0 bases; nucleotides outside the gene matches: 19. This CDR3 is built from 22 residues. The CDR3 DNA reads TGTGCCAGCAGCTTGTTGTCCCCGTCGGGACTAGCGGGAGAGACCAGCTCCTACGAGCAGTACTTC. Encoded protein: CASSLLSPSGLAGETSSYEQYF.

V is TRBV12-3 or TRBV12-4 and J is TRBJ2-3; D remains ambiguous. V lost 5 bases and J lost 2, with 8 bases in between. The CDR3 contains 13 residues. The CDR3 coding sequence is TGTGCCAGCAGTCCGGAGACCACAGATACGCAGTATTTT. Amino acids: CASSPETTDTQYF.

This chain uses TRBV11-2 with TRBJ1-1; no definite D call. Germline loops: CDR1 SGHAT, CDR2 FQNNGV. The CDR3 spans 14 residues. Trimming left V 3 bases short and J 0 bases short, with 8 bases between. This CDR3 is CASSFRRLNTEAFF. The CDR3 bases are TGTGCCAGCAGCTTTCGGCGGCTGAACACTGAAGCTTTCTTT. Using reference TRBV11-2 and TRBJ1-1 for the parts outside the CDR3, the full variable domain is EAGVAQSPRYKIIEKRQSVAFWCNPISGHATLYWYQQILGQGPKLLIQFQNNGVVDDSQLPKDRFSAERLKGVDSTLKIQPAKLEDSAVYLCASSFRRLNTEAFFGQGTRLTVV.

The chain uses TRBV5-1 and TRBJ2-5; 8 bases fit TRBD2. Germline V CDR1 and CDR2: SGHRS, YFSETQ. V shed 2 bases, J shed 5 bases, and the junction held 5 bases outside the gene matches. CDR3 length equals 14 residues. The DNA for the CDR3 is TGCGCCAGCAGCTTCGGTCCGGGGGGGGAGACCCAGTACTTC. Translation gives CASSFGPGGETQYF.

The CDR3 nucleotides are TGTGCCAGCAGCGCACGGACTACAGTTAATGAAAAACTGTTTTTT. It codes for CASSARTTVNEKLFF. The J gene is TRBJ1-4, the V gene TRBV7-6; D unclear. CDR1 SGHVS and CDR2 FNYEAQ come from the germline V gene. V was shortened by 5 bases and J by 4 bases, with 14 bases between the two germline ends. The CDR3 has 15 residues.

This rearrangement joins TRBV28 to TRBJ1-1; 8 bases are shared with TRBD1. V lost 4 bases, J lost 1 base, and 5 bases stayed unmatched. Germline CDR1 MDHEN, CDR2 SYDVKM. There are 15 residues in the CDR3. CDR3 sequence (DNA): TGTGCCAGCAGTTATCTACAGGGGGGGAACACTGAAGCTTTCTTT. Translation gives CASSYLQGGNTEAFF.

The CDR3 region has the DNA TGTGCCAGCAGTGAAGCGTGGATAGCGGGAGGGCGGTCCAAAAACATTCAGTACTTC. This gives the protein CASSEAWIAGGRSKNIQYF. The chain is built from TRBV2 and TRBJ2-4; 11 positions agree with TRBD2. V was pared by 0 bases and J by 2 bases, with 9 bases of the junction left unmatched. Germline CDR1 and CDR2: SNHLY and FYNNEI. The CDR3 is 19 residues long.

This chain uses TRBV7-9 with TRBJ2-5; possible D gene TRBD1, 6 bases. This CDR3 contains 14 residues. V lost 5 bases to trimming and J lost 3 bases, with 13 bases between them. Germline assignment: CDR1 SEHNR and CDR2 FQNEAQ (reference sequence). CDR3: CASSTYRDEETQYF. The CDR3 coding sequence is TGTGCCAGCAGCACCTACAGGGACGAAGAGACCCAGTACTTC.

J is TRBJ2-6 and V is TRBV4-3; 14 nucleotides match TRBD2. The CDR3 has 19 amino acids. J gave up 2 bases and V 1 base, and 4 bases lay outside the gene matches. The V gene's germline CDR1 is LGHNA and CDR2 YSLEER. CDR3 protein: CASSQGGGLAGAGANVLTF. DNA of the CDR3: TGCGCCAGCAGCCAAGGGGGGGGACTAGCGGGAGCTGGGGCCAACGTCCTGACTTTC.

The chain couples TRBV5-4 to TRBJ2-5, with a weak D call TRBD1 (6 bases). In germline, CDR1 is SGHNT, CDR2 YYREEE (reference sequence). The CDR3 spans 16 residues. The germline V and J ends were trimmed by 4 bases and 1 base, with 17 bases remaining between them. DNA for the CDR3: TGTGCCAGCAGCAAGACCCCGGGACAAGCCCAAGAGACCCAGTACTTC. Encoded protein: CASSKTPGQAQETQYF.

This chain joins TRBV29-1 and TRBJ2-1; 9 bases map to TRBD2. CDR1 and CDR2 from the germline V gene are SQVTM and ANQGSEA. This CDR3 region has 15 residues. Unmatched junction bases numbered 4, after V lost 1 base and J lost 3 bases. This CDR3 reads CSVEGSSGNYNEQFF. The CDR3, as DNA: TGCAGCGTTGAAGGCTCTAGCGGGAACTACAATGAGCAGTTCTTC.

CDR3 in amino acids: CASSLGGGAGQPQHF. The CDR3 DNA sequence: TGCGCCAGCAGCCTCGGAGGGGGCGCGGGTCAGCCCCAGCATTTT. The chain has TRBV4-1 and TRBJ1-5, with 7 bases fitting TRBD1. CDR3 length equals 15 residues. CDR1 and CDR2 (germline): MGHRA, YSYEKL. Trimming removed 4 bases from V and 6 bases from J; junction bases left unmatched: 9.

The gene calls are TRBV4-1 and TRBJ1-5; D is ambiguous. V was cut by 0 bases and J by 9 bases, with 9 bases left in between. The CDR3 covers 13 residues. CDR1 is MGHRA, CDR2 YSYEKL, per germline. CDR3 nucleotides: TGCGCCAGCAGCCAAGAAAGGAGGTCGCCCCAGCATTTT. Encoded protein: CASSQERRSPQHF.

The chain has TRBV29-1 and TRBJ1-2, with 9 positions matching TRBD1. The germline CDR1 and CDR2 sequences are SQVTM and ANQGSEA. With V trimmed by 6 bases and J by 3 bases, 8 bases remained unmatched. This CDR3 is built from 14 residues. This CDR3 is CSVDRWTGDYGYTF. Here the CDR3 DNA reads TGCAGCGTGGACCGGTGGACAGGGGACTATGGCTACACCTTC.

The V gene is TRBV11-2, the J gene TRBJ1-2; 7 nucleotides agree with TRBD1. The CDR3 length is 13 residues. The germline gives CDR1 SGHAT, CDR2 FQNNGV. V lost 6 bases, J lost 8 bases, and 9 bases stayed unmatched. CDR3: CASRDETGWGYTF. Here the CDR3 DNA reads TGTGCCAGCAGGGACGAGACAGGGTGGGGCTACACCTTC.

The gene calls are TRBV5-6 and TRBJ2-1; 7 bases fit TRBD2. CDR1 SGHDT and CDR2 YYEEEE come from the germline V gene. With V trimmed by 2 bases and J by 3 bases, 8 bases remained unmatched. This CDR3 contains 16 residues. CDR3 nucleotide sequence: TGTGCCAGCAGCTTCGCTAGCGGAAAGGACTACAATGAGCAGTTCTTC. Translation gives CASSFASGKDYNEQFF.

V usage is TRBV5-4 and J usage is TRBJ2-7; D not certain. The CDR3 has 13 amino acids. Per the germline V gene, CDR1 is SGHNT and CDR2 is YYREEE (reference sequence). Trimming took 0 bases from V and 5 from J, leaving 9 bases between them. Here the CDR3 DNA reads TGTGCCAGCAGCTTGGCTGGGCAGGACGAGCAGTACTTC. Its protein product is CASSLAGQDEQYF.

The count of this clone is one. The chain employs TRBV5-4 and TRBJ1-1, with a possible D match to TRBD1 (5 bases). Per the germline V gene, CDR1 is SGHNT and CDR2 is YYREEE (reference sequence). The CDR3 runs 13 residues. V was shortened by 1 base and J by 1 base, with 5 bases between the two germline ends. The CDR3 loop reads CASSLRGNTEAFF. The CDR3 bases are TGTGCCAGCAGCTTGAGGGGGAACACTGAAGCTTTCTTT.

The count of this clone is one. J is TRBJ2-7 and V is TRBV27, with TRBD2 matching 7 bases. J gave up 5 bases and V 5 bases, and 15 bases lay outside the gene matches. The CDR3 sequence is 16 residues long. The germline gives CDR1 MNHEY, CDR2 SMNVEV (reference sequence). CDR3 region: CASSPPPGGRFHEQYF. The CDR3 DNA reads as TGTGCCAGCAGTCCCCCGCCGGGCGGGAGATTCCACGAGCAGTACTTC.